This TCR beta chain is drawn from a study of blood T cell repertoires in COVID-19. Study-level information: The study drew acute and convalescent COVID-19 samples from the United States, Italy and Spain.

Study processing details: Amplified reference gene primers provided the basis for estimating nucleated cell counts. The data were produced by immunoSEQ multiplex PCR, yet TCRdb's version contains in-frame clones alone and is incomplete. The DNA gave D and trimming, while V, J and clone size come from that table. Of 76,000 or so clones listed, about 83% are singletons. CDR1 and CDR2 (germline): ENHRY, SYGVKD. The V and J ends lost 7 bases and 1 base, in that order; junction bases with no gene match: 2. The CDR3 sequence is 13 residues long. This TCR derives from a man aged 25 to 40 with acute or convalescent COVID-19. The sequencing input was peripheral blood. The chain is built from TRBV10-3 and TRBJ1-1, with 8 bases matching TRBD1. The CDR3 nucleotides read TGTGCCATCAAGGACAGGGAGAACACTGAAGCTTTCTTT. Protein product: CAIKDRENTEAFF.